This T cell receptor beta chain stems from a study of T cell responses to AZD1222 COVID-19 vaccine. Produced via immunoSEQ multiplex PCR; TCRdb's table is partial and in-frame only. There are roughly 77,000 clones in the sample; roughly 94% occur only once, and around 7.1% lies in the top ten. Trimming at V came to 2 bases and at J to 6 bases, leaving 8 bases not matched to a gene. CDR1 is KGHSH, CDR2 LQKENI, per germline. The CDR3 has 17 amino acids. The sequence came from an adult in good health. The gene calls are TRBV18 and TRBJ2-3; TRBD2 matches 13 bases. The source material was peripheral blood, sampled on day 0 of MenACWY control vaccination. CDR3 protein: CASSPGTSGTREDTQYF. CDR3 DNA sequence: TGTGCCAGCTCACCAGGGACTAGCGGGACCCGCGAGGATACGCAGTATTTT. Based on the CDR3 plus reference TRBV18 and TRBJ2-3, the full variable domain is NAGVMQNPRHLVRRRGQEARLRCSPMKGHSHVYWYRQLPEEGLKFMVYLQKENIIDESGMPKERFSAEFPKEGPSILRIQQVVRGDSAAYFCASSPGTSGTREDTQYFGPGTRLTVL.